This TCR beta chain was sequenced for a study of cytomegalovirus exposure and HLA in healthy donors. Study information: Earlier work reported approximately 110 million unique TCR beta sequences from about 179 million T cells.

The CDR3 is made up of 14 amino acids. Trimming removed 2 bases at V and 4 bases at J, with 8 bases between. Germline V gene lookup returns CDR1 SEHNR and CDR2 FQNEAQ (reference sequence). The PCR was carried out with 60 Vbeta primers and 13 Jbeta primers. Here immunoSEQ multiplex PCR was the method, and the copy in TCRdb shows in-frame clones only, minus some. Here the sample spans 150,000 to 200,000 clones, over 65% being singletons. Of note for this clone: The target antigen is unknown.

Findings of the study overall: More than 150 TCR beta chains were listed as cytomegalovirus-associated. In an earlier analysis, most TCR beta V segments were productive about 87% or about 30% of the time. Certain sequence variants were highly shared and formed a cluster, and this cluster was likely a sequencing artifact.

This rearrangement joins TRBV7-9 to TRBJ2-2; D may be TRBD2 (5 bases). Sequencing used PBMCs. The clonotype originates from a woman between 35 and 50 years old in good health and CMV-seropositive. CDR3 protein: CASSLLEGTGELFF. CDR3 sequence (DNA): TGTGCCAGCAGCTTACTAGAGGGCACCGGGGAGCTGTTTTTT.